These T cell receptor beta chains were read from a single sample in a study of T cells in Graves' hyperthyroidism and ophthalmopathy. One entry per CDR3 protein results from TCRdb running MiXCR on the multiplex PCR reads. The sample consists of around 580,000 distinct CDR3 sequences, over 15% of them appearing once. Sequencing was performed on blood. The receptors here all came from a woman under 30 with Graves' hyperthyroidism. CDR3s include the opening cysteine and the closing phenylalanine or tryptophan. The D gene is left open where the match is weak. The size of a clone is reported for some rows only, either as once, few or many, or as a class for expanded clones.

-	TRBV11-2	many	TRBJ1-2	CASSLDVRGYTF	TGTGCCAGCAGCTTAGACGTCAGAGGCTACACCTTC
TRBD1	TRBV4-1	many	TRBJ2-7	CASSYRTGGYEQYF	TGCGCCAGCAGCTATCGGACAGGGGGCTACGAGCAGTACTTC
-	TRBV29-1	-	TRBJ1-2	CSVFSFLPERIYGYTF	TGCAGCGTTTTCTCCTTCCTCCCCGAACGTATCTATGGCTACACCTTC
-	TRBV20-1	-	TRBJ2-7	CSAPRTTNYEQYF	TGCAGTGCCCCCCGGACTACCAACTACGAGCAGTACTTC
TRBD1	TRBV10-3	-	TRBJ1-5	CAISEFPRDRGQPQHF	TGTGCCATCAGTGAGTTTCCCCGGGACAGGGGACAGCCCCAGCATTTT
-	TRBV11-2	many	TRBJ1-4	CASSLTGATNEKLFF	TGTGCCAGCAGCTTGACAGGCGCAACTAATGAAAAACTGTTTTTT
TRBD2	TRBV4-2	-	TRBJ2-6	CASSQGVGGGSGANVLTF	TGTGCCAGCAGCCAAGGAGTCGGCGGGGGTTCTGGGGCCAACGTCCTGACTTTC
-	TRBV27	many	TRBJ2-5	CASSRDHVQETQYF	TGTGCCAGCAGCCGGGACCACGTACAAGAGACCCAGTACTTC
TRBD1	TRBV18	many	TRBJ1-2	CASSPETGILSLYGYTF	TGTGCCAGCTCACCAGAGACAGGGATACTTTCCCTCTATGGCTACACCTTC
-	TRBV4-3	few	TRBJ2-7	CASSLTQGYEQYF	TGCGCCAGCAGCCTTACACAGGGATACGAGCAGTACTTC
TRBD1	TRBV12-3/TRBV12-4	-	TRBJ2-7	CASSTGTGGFWEQYF	TGTGCCAGCAGTACCGGGACAGGGGGGTTTTGGGAGCAGTACTTC
-	TRBV30	-	TRBJ1-1	CACKYNPTSPEAFF	TGTGCCTGCAAATATAATCCAACATCCCCTGAAGCTTTCTTT
-	TRBV11-2	few	TRBJ2-3	CASSLYTMGVGIVTQYF	TGTGCCAGCAGCTTATACACAATGGGGGTGGGTATAGTTACGCAGTATTTT
-	TRBV19	-	TRBJ2-1	CASRDSPGLDYNEQFF	TGTGCCAGCCGGGACAGTCCGGGACTAGACTACAATGAGCAGTTCTTC
TRBD2	TRBV28	-	TRBJ2-7	CASSPGWAGVDEQYF	TGTGCCAGCAGCCCCGGCTGGGCGGGAGTGGACGAGCAGTACTTC
-	TRBV20-1	-	TRBJ1-2	CSSVRGPLDGYTF	TGCAGTTCTGTGAGGGGACCCCTAGATGGCTACACCTTC
-	TRBV30	many	TRBJ2-4	CAWSEHQVAKNIQYF	TGTGCCTGGAGTGAGCACCAGGTAGCCAAAAACATTCAGTACTTC
-	TRBV2	many	TRBJ2-5	CASSEEEYQETQYF	TGTGCCAGCAGTGAAGAGGAGTACCAAGAGACCCAGTACTTC
-	TRBV29-1	few	TRBJ1-4	CSVADDEKLFF	TGCAGCGTTGCCGATGATGAAAAACTGTTTTTT
-	TRBV6-1	few	TRBJ1-5	CASRPGTDHSNQPQHF	TGTGCCAGCAGGCCCGGGACGGACCATAGCAATCAGCCCCAGCATTTT
TRBD2	TRBV20-1	many	TRBJ2-3	CSAGTSGSSRPDTQYF	TGCAGTGCGGGGACTAGCGGGAGCTCTCGTCCAGATACGCAGTATTTT
TRBD1	TRBV20-1	many	TRBJ2-5	CSAPTGQETQYF	TGCAGTGCCCCGACAGGGCAAGAGACCCAGTACTTC
-	TRBV2	-	TRBJ1-5	CASGGIGLSNQPQHF	TGTGCCAGCGGGGGAATTGGGCTTAGCAATCAGCCCCAGCATTTT
-	TRBV7-2	-	TRBJ2-5	CASSLHLAEPQETQYF	TGTGCCAGCAGCTTACATTTAGCGGAGCCCCAAGAGACCCAGTACTTC
-	TRBV20-1	many	TRBJ2-5	CSARAGVGMETQYF	TGCAGTGCTAGAGCCGGGGTCGGGATGGAGACCCAGTACTTC
-	TRBV7-2	few	TRBJ2-7	CASSERGPREQYF	TGTGCCAGCAGTGAACGGGGGCCCAGAGAGCAGTACTTC
-	TRBV5-1	few	TRBJ2-7	CASSPDVDSYEQYF	TGCGCCAGCAGCCCGGACGTAGACTCCTACGAGCAGTACTTC
-	TRBV5-1	-	TRBJ2-3	CASSFSTGPPTDTRYF	TGCGCCAGCAGCTTTTCAACCGGGCCCCCCACAGATACGCGGTATTTT
TRBD2	TRBV20-1	-	TRBJ2-2	CSASSGGANTGELFF	TGCAGTGCTTCCAGCGGGGGGGCGAACACCGGGGAGCTGTTTTTT
-	TRBV11-2	many	TRBJ2-5	CASSLEGQGTQYF	TGTGCCAGCAGCTTAGAAGGACAAGGGACCCAGTACTTC
-	TRBV11-2	-	TRBJ2-3	CASSFGTFTDTQYF	TGTGCCAGCAGCTTTGGGACCTTCACAGATACGCAGTATTTT
-	TRBV20-1	many	TRBJ1-2	CSARDFGQGVIAYGYTF	TGCAGTGCTAGAGATTTCGGCCAGGGAGTTATTGCCTATGGCTACACCTTC
TRBD2	TRBV20-1	few	TRBJ2-3	CSASSLAGGPVDTQYF	TGCAGTGCTAGTTCCCTAGCGGGGGGCCCAGTGGATACGCAGTATTTT
TRBD2	TRBV2	many	TRBJ2-1	CASSVGGRDEQFF	TGTGCCAGCAGTGTGGGAGGGCGCGATGAGCAGTTCTTC
TRBD1	TRBV27	-	TRBJ2-7	CASTVRATGGSSYEQYF	TGTGCCAGCACAGTTAGGGCGACAGGGGGCAGCTCCTACGAGCAGTACTTC
-	TRBV18	-	TRBJ1-1	CASSPSTGNVVTEAFF	TGTGCCAGCTCACCCTCCACAGGGAACGTGGTCACTGAAGCTTTCTTT
-	TRBV7-8	many	TRBJ2-5	CASSPSNGAGREETQYF	TGTGCCAGCAGCCCCTCAAACGGCGCGGGACGGGAAGAGACCCAGTACTTC
TRBD2	TRBV12-3/TRBV12-4	many	TRBJ2-1	CASSLAGVLYEQFF	TGTGCCAGCAGTCTAGCGGGAGTTTTGTATGAGCAGTTCTTC
-	TRBV6-5	many	TRBJ2-5	CASSYSSGGPPPRRKTQYF	TGTGCCAGCAGTTACTCGAGTGGGGGCCCTCCCCCCAGGCGAAAGACCCAGTACTTC
-	TRBV6-2/TRBV6-3	many	TRBJ1-1	CASSEYTSRGTEAFF	TGTGCCAGCAGCGAATATACATCGAGGGGCACTGAAGCTTTCTTT
TRBD2	TRBV4-2	-	TRBJ2-7	CASSLGLAGGVRVNEQYF	TGTGCCAGCAGCCTGGGACTAGCGGGAGGCGTTCGAGTTAACGAGCAGTACTTC
-	TRBV4-1	few	TRBJ1-4	CASSLREGHEKLFF	TGCGCCAGCAGCCTCCGCGAGGGCCATGAAAAACTGTTTTTT
-	TRBV4-2	-	TRBJ2-1	CASGQDVPAPQFF	TGTGCCAGCGGCCAAGATGTTCCGGCTCCACAGTTCTTC
-	TRBV12-3/TRBV12-4	many	TRBJ1-6	CASSPGTGNSPLHF	TGTGCCAGCAGTCCCGGGACCGGCAATTCACCCCTCCACTTT
-	TRBV5-6	-	TRBJ2-7	CASSLAGGRWDEQYF	TGTGCCAGCAGCTTGGCCGGGGGGCGATGGGACGAGCAGTACTTC
-	TRBV30	many	TRBJ1-2	CAWSDQGGGYTF	TGTGCCTGGAGCGATCAAGGTGGCGGCTACACCTTC
-	TRBV6-2/TRBV6-3	-	TRBJ2-1	CASNTLSSYNEQFF	TGTGCCAGCAATACCCTGAGCTCCTACAATGAGCAGTTCTTC
TRBD1	TRBV20-1	many	TRBJ1-1	CSARGAGGNTEAFF	TGCAGTGCTAGGGGAGCAGGGGGGAACACTGAAGCTTTCTTT
-	TRBV6-6	many	TRBJ2-5	CASSYPGEAETQYF	TGTGCCAGCAGTTACCCAGGGGAGGCGGAGACCCAGTACTTC
-	TRBV19	-	TRBJ2-4	CASSPQGPKNIQYF	TGTGCCAGTAGTCCTCAGGGACCCAAAAACATTCAGTACTTC
-	TRBV5-6	few	TRBJ1-2	CASSLGQKSYGYTF	TGTGCCAGCAGCCTAGGACAGAAGTCCTATGGCTACACCTTC
TRBD2	TRBV5-1	many	TRBJ2-3	CASSLGLAGGPTDTQYF	TGCGCCAGCAGCTTAGGCCTAGCGGGAGGGCCGACAGATACGCAGTATTTT
TRBD1	TRBV6-1	many	TRBJ1-5	CAIRPGQLFNQPQHF	TGTGCCATTCGACCGGGACAGCTCTTCAATCAGCCCCAGCATTTT
-	TRBV7-9	-	TRBJ2-1	CASSSGGTLGPGNEQFF	TGTGCCAGCAGCTCAGGGGGGACCCTCGGGCCGGGGAATGAGCAGTTCTTC
-	TRBV27	many	TRBJ2-3	CASSRPADTQYF	TGTGCCAGCAGCCGGCCAGCAGATACGCAGTATTTT
-	TRBV7-8	many	TRBJ1-2	CASSLAPTYGYTF	TGTGCCAGCAGCTTAGCGCCGACCTATGGCTACACCTTC
-	TRBV27	few	TRBJ2-1	CASKPLLGSEGAVSSYNEQFF	TGTGCCAGCAAACCCCTACTAGGGAGCGAAGGGGCGGTCAGCTCCTACAATGAGCAGTTCTTC
-	TRBV19	-	TRBJ2-1	CASSADHWATYYNEQFF	TGTGCCAGTAGTGCCGACCACTGGGCGACCTACTACAATGAGCAGTTCTTC
-	TRBV4-1	few	TRBJ1-1	CASSHEPGREPHEAFF	TGCGCCAGCAGCCATGAACCGGGACGGGAACCTCATGAAGCTTTCTTT